This T cell receptor beta chain appears in the sequencing data of a study of blood T cell repertoires in COVID-19. Study information: Researchers got acute and convalescent COVID-19 samples from the United States, Italy and Spain. Sample material is recorded as cDNA or gDNA derived from T cells, B-cell-depleted T cells, or PBMCs.

Original methodology: Estimates of nucleated cell counts were drawn from the amplification of reference gene primers. Sequencing was performed with immunoSEQ multiplex PCR; in TCRdb, only in-frame clones are kept and a portion is missing. V and J calls and clone size are those listed in that table; D and trimming were worked out from the DNA. Altogether 35,000 to 55,000 clones are present, approximately 87% being singletons, with the ten largest covering about 5%. The CDR3 is 13 amino acids. The germline V and J ends were trimmed by 2 bases and 6 bases, with 10 bases remaining between them. In germline, CDR1 is MNHNS, CDR2 SASEGT.

The source is a human donor in a cohort sampled during active COVID-19. The material sequenced was peripheral blood. The chain carries TRBV6-1 and TRBJ1-1, with D possibly being TRBD1 (5 bases). CDR3 nucleotides: TGTGCCAGCAGTGAACGGGGGGTCTCTGAAGCTTTCTTT. It is translated as CASSERGVSEAFF.